One and the same sample provided the 16 T cell receptor beta chains below, sequenced in a study of T cell responses to AZD1222 COVID-19 vaccine. Some clones are missing from TCRdb's copy, which holds only in-frame ones; the method was immunoSEQ multiplex PCR. The table includes approximately 61,000 clones, around 81% detected once. The material sequenced was peripheral blood, taken 28 days after the second AZD1222 dose. The source is an adult who received the AZD1222 COVID-19 vaccine.

This sequence joins TRBV6-2 or TRBV6-3 and TRBJ2-3; D gene uncertain. With 6 bases removed from V and 0 bases from J, the gap between germline ends came to 13 bases. The CDR3 covers 15 residues. Germline CDR1 MNHEY, CDR2 SVGEGT. The CDR3 coding sequence is TGTGCCAGCAGCCCCGTGGGTGCTAGCACAGATACGCAGTATTTT. Encoded protein: CASSPVGASTDTQYF.

The chain uses TRBV6-2 or TRBV6-3 and TRBJ2-1; 13 positions agree with TRBD2. The J segment lost 5 bases and the V segment lost 5 bases, leaving 6 bases of the junction unmatched. The CDR3 loop spans 16 amino acids. CDR1 and CDR2 from the germline V gene are MNHEY and SVGEGT. CDR3 sequence reads: CASSPGLAGANNEQFF. The CDR3 DNA is TGTGCCAGCAGTCCCGGACTAGCGGGAGCAAACAATGAGCAGTTCTTC.

This chain uses TRBV6-5 with TRBJ2-7; no firm D call. CDR1 is MNHEY, CDR2 SVGAGI, per germline. This CDR3 is built from 14 residues. Trimming took 4 bases from V and 3 from J, leaving 13 bases between them. The CDR3 spells CASSFATVGYEQYF. The CDR3 bases are TGTGCCAGCAGTTTCGCGACGGTTGGCTACGAGCAGTACTTC.

The chain carries TRBV18 and TRBJ2-1; 7 bases fit TRBD2. In germline, CDR1 is KGHSH, CDR2 LQKENI. The CDR3 extends over 16 amino acids. The J segment lost 3 bases and the V segment lost 4 bases, leaving 9 bases of the junction unmatched. In DNA form, the CDR3 reads TGTGCCAGCTCACGCAGTCCAGCGGGAAGCTACAATGAGCAGTTCTTC. Translated: CASSRSPAGSYNEQFF.

The gene calls are TRBV29-1 and TRBJ2-3, with 16 bases lining up with TRBD2. This CDR3 is built from 18 residues. Germline V gene lookup returns CDR1 SQVTM and CDR2 ANQGSEA. The trim removed 0 bases at V and 4 bases at J, leaving 7 bases unmatched. CDR3 region: CSVEDVGTSGRGADTQYF. DNA of the CDR3: TGCAGCGTTGAAGATGTCGGGACTAGCGGGAGGGGCGCAGATACGCAGTATTTT.

The rearrangement uses TRBV27 and TRBJ2-7; 8 bases align to TRBD2. Looked up from germline, CDR1 is MNHEY and CDR2 is SMNVEV (reference sequence). The CDR3 length is 15 residues. The V gene end was trimmed by 5 bases and the J gene end by 2 bases; junction bases not matched to a gene: 8. The CDR3 region is CASSAPRAGAYEQYF. The DNA of the CDR3 is TGTGCCAGCAGTGCCCCTCGAGCGGGAGCCTACGAGCAGTACTTC.

The rearrangement uses TRBV7-9 and TRBJ1-1, with unresolved D. Germline CDR1 and CDR2: SEHNR and FQNEAQ (reference sequence). This CDR3 contains 15 residues. V was trimmed by 4 bases and J by 2 bases, leaving 14 bases between them. CDR3 in DNA: TGTGCCAGCAGCTCGTCAAACCTTCTAAACACTGAAGCTTTCTTT. Amino acid sequence: CASSSSNLLNTEAFF. The full variable domain, with the rest looked up from reference TRBV7-9 and TRBJ1-1, is DTGVSQNPRHKITKRGQNVTFRCDPISEHNRLYWYRQTLGQGPEFLTYFQNEAQLEKSRLLSDRFSAERPKGSFSTLEIQRTEQGDSAMYLCASSSSNLLNTEAFFGQGTRLTVV.

The rearrangement links TRBV30 to TRBJ2-2; D is perhaps TRBD1 or TRBD2 (5 bases each). The CDR3 is made up of 14 amino acids. The ends were cut back, 4 bases at V and 2 bases at J, with 11 bases in the middle. Germline CDR1 GTSNPN, CDR2 SVGIG (reference sequence). CDR3 residues: CAWTRDVNTGELFF. The CDR3, as DNA: TGTGCCTGGACCCGGGACGTTAACACCGGGGAGCTGTTTTTT.

The CDR3 coding sequence is TGTGCCAGCAGCCACAGGACAGGGGCTAATGAAAAACTGTTTTTT. Translating it yields CASSHRTGANEKLFF. The rearrangement uses TRBV3-1 (or the pseudogene TRBV3-2) and TRBJ1-4, with 9 bases matching TRBD1. The trim removed 3 bases at V and 3 bases at J, leaving 2 bases unmatched. Germline V gene lookup returns CDR1 LGHDT and CDR2 YNNKEL (reference sequence). This CDR3 is built from 15 residues.

The chain carries TRBV6-2 or TRBV6-3 and TRBJ2-2; no reliable D call. The CDR3 has 15 residues. Germline V gene sequence: CDR1 MNHEY, CDR2 SVGEGT. V dropped 1 base and J dropped 7 bases, with 13 bases sitting between them. CDR3 protein: CASSYLATVGGELFF. CDR3 DNA sequence: TGTGCCAGCAGTTACTTGGCCACGGTTGGCGGGGAGCTGTTTTTT.

The rearrangement uses TRBV6-5 and TRBJ2-1, with D tentatively TRBD1 (6 bases). CDR3 length equals 13 residues. CDR1 is MNHEY, CDR2 SVGAGI, per germline. The V and J ends lost 4 bases and 2 bases respectively, with 6 bases between them. The CDR3: CASSWTAYNEQFF. The CDR3 DNA is TGTGCCAGCAGTTGGACAGCCTACAATGAGCAGTTCTTC.

The chain uses TRBV7-2 and TRBJ1-2; D might be TRBD1 (5 bases). The CDR3 consists of 18 residues. Germline-derived CDR1 and CDR2 are SGHTA and FQGNSA. V was clipped by 5 bases and J by 0 bases, with 22 bases between them. DNA of the CDR3: TGTGCCAGCAGCCCAGAGGGGTCAGGGTGGTATACTAACTATGGCTACACCTTC. It yields the protein CASSPEGSGWYTNYGYTF.

V and J are TRBV5-1 and TRBJ1-1; D is unresolved. V shed 0 bases and J shed 1 base, with 13 bases lying between them. The CDR3 extends over 16 amino acids. CDR1 and CDR2 (germline): SGHRS, YFSETQ. For the CDR3, the DNA is TGCGCCAGCAGCTTGGCCACGGAGTGGGGGAACACTGAAGCTTTCTTT. Its protein is CASSLATEWGNTEAFF.

This chain joins TRBV21-1 and TRBJ1-1; the table's TRBD1 call for D was not verified on the DNA. TRBV21-1 constitutes a pseudogene. This CDR3 comprises 19 residues. The CDR3 region has the DNA TGTGCCAGCAGCAAAGTTAACCGGGACAGGGATGAGATGGACACTGAAGCTTTCTTT. Its protein product is CASSKVNRDRDEMDTEAFF.

This CDR3 reads CASSYSREFNEQFF. For the CDR3, the DNA is TGTGCCAGCAGTTATTCCCGGGAGTTCAATGAGCAGTTCTTC. This chain uses TRBV6-5 with TRBJ2-1, with D perhaps matching TRBD2 (6 bases). V was clipped by 3 bases and J by 6 bases, with 12 bases between them. Germline V gives CDR1 MNHEY, CDR2 SVGAGI. The CDR3 consists of 14 residues.

The J gene is TRBJ2-2, the V gene TRBV7-7; weak D call: TRBD1 (5 bases). The CDR3 has 16 residues. Germline-derived CDR1 and CDR2 are SSHAT and FNYEAQ (reference sequence). The CDR3 DNA reads TGTGCTATCGAATCGGGTGGGAAGGGGAAAACCGGGGAGCTGTTTTTT. It encodes CAIESGGKGKTGELFF. Filled out from reference TRBV7-7 and TRBJ2-2, the complete variable domain reads GAGVSQSPRYKVTKRGQDVTLRCDPISSHATLYWYQQALGQGPEFLTYFNYEAQPDKSGLPSDRFSAERPEGSISTLTIQRTEQRDSAMYRCAIESGGKGKTGELFFGEGSRLTVL.